This T cell receptor beta chain was captured in a study of blood T cell repertoires in COVID-19. Study details: Samples of COVID-19 (acute and convalescent) were obtained from the United States, Italy and Spain.

The trim removed 2 bases at V and 15 bases at J, leaving 9 bases unmatched. Germline CDR1 reads SEHNR; CDR2 reads FQNEAQ (reference sequence). The CDR3 runs 13 residues. Authors' data handling: Reference gene primer amplification gave estimated nucleated cell counts. The assay was immunoSEQ multiplex PCR, and TCRdb's table has in-frame clones only and misses some. Clone size and V and J calls were adopted from that table, with D and trimming inferred from the DNA. The sample contains 25,000 to 35,000 clones, about 85% of which appear only once. This TCR came from a man in his 60s with active COVID-19. The V and J genes are TRBV7-9 and TRBJ1-4, with 7 bases matching TRBD1. Sequenced material: peripheral blood. CDR3 amino acids: CASSLRMDRHLFF. For the CDR3, the DNA is TGTGCCAGCAGCTTAAGGATGGACAGGCATTTGTTTTTT.